The sequence of this T cell receptor (beta chain) was determined in a study of blood T cell repertoires in COVID-19. Study as a whole: Samples came from the United States, Italy and Spain, spanning acute and convalescent COVID-19. In each case, the material was cDNA or gDNA derived from T cells, B-cell-depleted T cells, or PBMCs.

Original handling: Amplification of reference gene primers was used by the study to estimate nucleated cell counts. The assay was immunoSEQ multiplex PCR, and TCRdb's table has in-frame clones only and misses some. V, J and clone size are those of that table, while D and trimming were read from the DNA. The repertoire holds approximately 190,000 clones, with more than 75% as singletons. CDR3 length: 14 residues. Germline CDR1 and CDR2: SGHAT and FQNNGV. Germline trimming cut 2 bases from V and 7 bases from J; bases unmatched to any gene: 3. This clonotype was obtained from a man aged 40-49 years with active or convalescent COVID-19. Source material: peripheral blood. This chain joins TRBV11-2 and TRBJ2-1, with 9 bases that match TRBD2. For the CDR3, the DNA is TGTGCCAGCAGCTTACTTCTAGCGGGAAATGAGCAGTTCTTC. Residues: CASSLLLAGNEQFF.